Listed below are T cell receptor beta chains from one sample, sequenced in a study of cytomegalovirus exposure and HLA in healthy donors. Using immunoSEQ multiplex PCR, the repertoire was profiled, and TCRdb retains in-frame clones only, with some absent. This sample has about 130,000 clones; approximately 74% occur once, and the top ten carry 4%. Sample: PBMCs. Receptors were obtained from a man in his forties in good health and CMV-seropositive. CDR3s include the opening cysteine and the closing phenylalanine or tryptophan. The D gene is left open where the match is weak.

>TRBJ1-6|14|TRBV15|NA
CATSRDRGRSPLHF
>TRBJ1-5|15|TRBV7-2|NA
CASSQQTREAQPQHF
>TRBJ1-4|17|TRBV7-9|NA
CASSIRGGRSTNEKLFF
>TRBJ2-1|15|TRBV2|TRBD2
CASRKTGTINNEQFF
>TRBJ1-2|13|TRBV6-4|NA
CASSQRGGYGYTF
>TRBJ2-7|16|TRBV5-1|NA
CASSPTGSLDSYEQYF
>TRBJ1-2|12|TRBV7-9|NA
CASSLDSSGYTF
>TRBJ2-7|18|TRBV28|TRBD2
CASSPRSRLAEPSYEQYF
>TRBJ2-7|15|TRBV7-2|TRBD2
CASSPRGAGGYEQYF
>TRBJ2-2|17|TRBV7-6|TRBD1
CASSLVSGTANTGELFF
>TRBJ2-5|15|TRBV11-2|NA
CASSRVTTSQETQYF
>TRBJ1-5|15|TRBV5-8|TRBD1
CASSARDRVNQPQHF
>TRBJ2-7|14|TRBV19|NA
CASSIREDAYEQYF
>TRBJ1-5|11|TRBV28|TRBD1
CATGGFQPQHF
>TRBJ2-2|14|TRBV18|TRBD2
CASSRTSGTGELFF
>TRBJ2-5|13|TRBV5-4|NA
CASSLGSGETQYF
>TRBJ1-1|14|TRBV10-1|TRBD1
CASVADRGLQGAFF
>TRBJ2-1|15|TRBV6-1|TRBD2
CASREGLAVINEQFF
>TRBJ2-1|15|TRBV14|TRBD2
CASSQALAGPNEQFF
>TRBJ2-1|16|TRBV27|TRBD2
CASSPLGAGAGNEQFF
>TRBJ2-1|18|TRBV2|TRBD1
CASSDSLAARGTDNEQFF
>TRBJ2-5|15|TRBV4-3|TRBD2
CASSHELAGGETQYF
>TRBJ2-7|15|TRBV9|TRBD1
CASSADQGAGYEQYF
>TRBJ2-7|17|TRBV21-1|NA
CASSPGGLQEERNEQYF
>TRBJ1-3|14|TRBV2|NA
CASYGEGKRNTIYF
>TRBJ2-5|11|TRBV20-1|NA
CSADRGETQYF
>TRBJ1-4|15|TRBV11-2|NA
CASSSPEATNEKLFF
>TRBJ2-2|15|TRBV7-2|TRBD1
CASSLSDRENGELFF
>TRBJ1-5|16|TRBV30|NA
CAWSAPPRPGNQPQHF
>TRBJ2-3|13|TRBV5-4|NA
CASSLGPTDTQYF
>TRBJ2-2|12|TRBV29-1|TRBD1
CSVRQGTGELFF
>TRBJ2-2|16|TRBV19|TRBD2
CASSIEGLVGAGELFF
>TRBJ2-3|15|TRBV11-2|TRBD2
CASSVSGGASDTQYF
>TRBJ2-1|15|TRBV7-6|TRBD1
CASSLQQGAGNEQFF
>TRBJ2-1|18|TRBV11-3|TRBD2
CASSLGGLAGAPGREQFF
>TRBJ1-2|14|TRBV6-5|TRBD1
CASSVGQGLNGYTF
>TRBJ1-2|14|TRBV4-3|NA
CASSQVIGDYGYTF
>TRBJ1-1|11|TRBV25-1|NA
CASVGNTEAFF
>TRBJ1-5|14|TRBV6-4|TRBD1
CASSPTGGGQPQHF
>TRBJ1-2|14|TRBV6-1|TRBD1
CASSDPGTGIGYTF
>TRBJ1-1|13|TRBV6-5|TRBD1
CASSRQGNTEAFF
>TRBJ2-1|16|TRBV5-1|TRBD2
CASSPGTSGGWNEQFF
>TRBJ1-5|15|TRBV10-3|NA
CAISGGGDSNQPQHF